These 10 T cell receptor beta chains share one sample of origin, sequenced in a study of T cell responses to AZD1222 COVID-19 vaccine. Profiled with immunoSEQ multiplex PCR; TCRdb holds only in-frame clones, not every one. Of roughly 97,000 clones in the sample, about 89% were seen once. The sequences come from peripheral blood, collected on day 0 of AZD1222 vaccination. These TCRs come from an adult in good health.

J is TRBJ2-1 and V is TRBV5-5; 8 bases are a match to TRBD1. There are 15 residues in the CDR3. The V segment lost 1 base and the J segment 4 bases; nucleotides outside the gene matches: 4. Per the germline V gene, CDR1 is SGHKS and CDR2 is YYEKEE (reference sequence). The CDR3 nucleotides read TGTGCCAGCAGCTTGACAGGGGGGCAATACAATGAGCAGTTCTTC. It yields the protein CASSLTGGQYNEQFF.

In this sample, this clone turned up a few times. The chain links TRBV21-1 to TRBJ1-2; the DNA was not compared with TRBD1, the D call given in the table. TRBV21-1 is a pseudogene. This CDR3 has 14 amino acids. In nucleotides, the CDR3 is TGTGCCAGCAGCACCCGAACAGGCCGGCGTGGCTACACCTTC. It translates to CASSTRTGRRGYTF.

This chain connects TRBV6-5 to TRBJ1-4, with D possibly matching TRBD1 (5 bases). Germline V gives CDR1 MNHEY, CDR2 SVGAGI. The V and J ends lost 6 bases and 4 bases respectively, with 12 bases between them. There are 14 residues in the CDR3. CDR3 region: CASSPGTYNEKLFF. The CDR3 DNA follows: TGTGCCAGCAGCCCAGGGACTTATAATGAAAAACTGTTTTTT.

The chain combines TRBV19 with TRBJ1-5; the match to TRBD1 covers 7 bases. The CDR3 extends over 15 amino acids. Germline lookup yields CDR1 LNHDA and CDR2 SQIVND (reference sequence). The V gene end was trimmed by 6 bases and the J gene end by 3 bases; junction bases not matched to a gene: 8. The CDR3 bases are TGTGCCAGTAGCTCTACAGGGGTATACAATCAGCCCCAGCATTTT. The encoded protein is CASSSTGVYNQPQHF.

The genes are TRBV15 and TRBJ1-2; D is unresolved. The V end was cut by 0 bases, the J end by 7 bases, with 6 bases between. This CDR3 contains 12 residues. Per the germline V gene, CDR1 is LNHNV and CDR2 is YYDKDF (reference sequence). CDR3 sequence reads: CATSRDISGYTF. CDR3 nucleotide sequence: TGTGCCACCAGCAGAGATATAAGTGGCTACACCTTC.

In its sample, this clone was seen once. The chain links TRBV7-9 to TRBJ2-7; D is ambiguous. V lost 1 base and J 6 bases, leaving 7 bases between the germline ends. This CDR3 has 12 residues. Germline CDR1 is SEHNR and CDR2 is FQNEAQ (reference sequence). The CDR3 sequence: CASSLVGSEQYF. In DNA, the CDR3 is TGTGCCAGCAGCTTAGTCGGGTCCGAGCAGTACTTC.

The chain links TRBV24-1 to TRBJ1-2; possibly TRBD1 for D (5 bases). Germline assignment: CDR1 KGHDR and CDR2 SFDVKD. The V gene lost 1 base and the J gene lost 6 bases, with 11 bases spanning the gap. This CDR3 has 14 amino acids. CDR3 amino acids: CATSDFSVGHGYTF. Written as DNA, the CDR3 is TGTGCCACCAGTGATTTTAGTGTGGGGCATGGCTACACCTTC.

V is TRBV20-1 and J is TRBJ1-2; D call uncertain. This CDR3 has 11 amino acids. Germline CDR1 is DFQATT and CDR2 is SNEGSKA (reference sequence). The V end lost 3 bases, the J end lost 5 bases, and 7 bases lay between the germline ends. The CDR3 loop reads CSASNGYGYTF. CDR3 coding DNA: TGCAGTGCTAGTAACGGTTATGGCTACACCTTC.

The chain recombines TRBV28 with TRBJ1-2; D remains ambiguous. Looked up from germline, CDR1 is MDHEN and CDR2 is SYDVKM. This CDR3 has 14 residues. With 3 bases removed from V and 5 bases from J, the gap between germline ends came to 13 bases. The CDR3 nucleotides are TGTGCCAGCAGTTTTTACAGCGCATTTTATGGCTACACCTTC. It yields the protein CASSFYSAFYGYTF.

V gene TRBV7-2 combines with J gene TRBJ1-1; tentatively, D is TRBD1 (6 bases). V lost 4 bases to trimming and J lost 0 bases, with 15 bases between them. Per the germline V gene, CDR1 is SGHTA and CDR2 is FQGNSA. The CDR3 is 16 amino acids. CDR3 loop: CASSSLQGRMNTEAFF. The CDR3 coding sequence is TGTGCCAGCAGCTCCCTACAGGGAAGGATGAACACTGAAGCTTTCTTT.